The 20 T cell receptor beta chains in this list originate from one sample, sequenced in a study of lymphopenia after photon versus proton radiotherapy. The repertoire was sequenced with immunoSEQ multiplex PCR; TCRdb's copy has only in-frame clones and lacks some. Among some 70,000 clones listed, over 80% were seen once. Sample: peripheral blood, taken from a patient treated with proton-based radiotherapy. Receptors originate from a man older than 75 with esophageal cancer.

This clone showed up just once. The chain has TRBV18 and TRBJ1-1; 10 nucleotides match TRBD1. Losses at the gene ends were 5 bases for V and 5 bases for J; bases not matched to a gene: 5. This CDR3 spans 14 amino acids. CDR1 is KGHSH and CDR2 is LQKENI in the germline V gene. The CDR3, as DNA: TGTGCCAGCTCAAGACAGGGGGCCGAAACTGAAGCTTTCTTT. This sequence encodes CASSRQGAETEAFF.

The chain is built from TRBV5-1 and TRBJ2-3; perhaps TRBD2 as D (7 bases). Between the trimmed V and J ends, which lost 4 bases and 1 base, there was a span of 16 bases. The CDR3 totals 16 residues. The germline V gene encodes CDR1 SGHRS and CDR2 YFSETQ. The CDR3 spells CASSPGRGDRTDTQYF. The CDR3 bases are TGCGCCAGCAGCCCGGGGAGGGGGGACCGCACAGATACGCAGTATTTT.

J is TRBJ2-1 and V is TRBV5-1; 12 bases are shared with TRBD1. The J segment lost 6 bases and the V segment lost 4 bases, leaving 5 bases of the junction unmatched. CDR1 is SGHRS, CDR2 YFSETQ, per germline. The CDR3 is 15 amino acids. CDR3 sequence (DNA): TGCGCCAGCAGCCAAGGGGGACAGGGGGCCAATGAGCAGTTCTTC. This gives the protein CASSQGGQGANEQFF.

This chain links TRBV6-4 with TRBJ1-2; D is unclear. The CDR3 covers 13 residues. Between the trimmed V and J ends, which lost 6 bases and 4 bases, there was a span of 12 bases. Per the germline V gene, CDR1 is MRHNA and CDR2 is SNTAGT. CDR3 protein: CASRSRSGYGYTF. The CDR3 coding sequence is TGTGCCAGCAGGTCAAGGTCCGGCTATGGCTACACCTTC.

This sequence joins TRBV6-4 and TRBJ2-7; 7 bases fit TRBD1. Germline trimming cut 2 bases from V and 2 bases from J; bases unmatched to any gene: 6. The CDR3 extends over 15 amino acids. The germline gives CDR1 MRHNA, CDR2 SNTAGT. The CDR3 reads CASSDKVTGTYEQYF. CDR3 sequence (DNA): TGTGCCAGCAGTGACAAGGTGACAGGGACCTACGAGCAGTACTTC.

In DNA, the CDR3 is TGTGCCAGCAGTGATCAGCCCGATCAGCCCCAGCATTTT. Its protein is CASSDQPDQPQHF. V and J are TRBV6-1 and TRBJ1-5; no definite D call. Germline V gene sequence: CDR1 MNHNS, CDR2 SASEGT. CDR3 size: 13 residues. Deletions cut 3 bases from V and 5 bases from J, with 8 bases between.

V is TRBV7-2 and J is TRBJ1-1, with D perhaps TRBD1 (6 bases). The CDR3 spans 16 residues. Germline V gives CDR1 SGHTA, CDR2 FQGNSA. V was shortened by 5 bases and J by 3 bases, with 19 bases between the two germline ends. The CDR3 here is CASSLQGPGTHTEAFF. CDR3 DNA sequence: TGTGCCAGCAGCCTTCAGGGGCCCGGCACCCACACTGAAGCTTTCTTT.

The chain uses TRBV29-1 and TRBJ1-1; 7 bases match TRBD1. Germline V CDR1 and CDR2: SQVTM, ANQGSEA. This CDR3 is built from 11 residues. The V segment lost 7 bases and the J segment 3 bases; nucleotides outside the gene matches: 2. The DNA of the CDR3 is TGCAGCGGCAGGGGGGACACTGAAGCTTTCTTT. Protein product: CSGRGDTEAFF.

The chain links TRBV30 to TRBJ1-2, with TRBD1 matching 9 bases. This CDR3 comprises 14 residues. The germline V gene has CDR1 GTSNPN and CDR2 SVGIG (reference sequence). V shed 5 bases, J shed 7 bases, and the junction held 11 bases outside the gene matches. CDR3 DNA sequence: TGTGCCTGGGTTCCGGGACAGGGAATTGGTGGCTACACCTTC. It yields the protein CAWVPGQGIGGYTF.

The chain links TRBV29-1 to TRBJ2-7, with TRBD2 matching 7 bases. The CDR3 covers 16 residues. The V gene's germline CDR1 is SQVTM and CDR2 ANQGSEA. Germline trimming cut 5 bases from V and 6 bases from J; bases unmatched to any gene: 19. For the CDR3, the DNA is TGCAGCGTTTTGCGGACGTGTTGGGGGGAGGGAGGCGAGCAGTACTTC. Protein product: CSVLRTCWGEGGEQYF.

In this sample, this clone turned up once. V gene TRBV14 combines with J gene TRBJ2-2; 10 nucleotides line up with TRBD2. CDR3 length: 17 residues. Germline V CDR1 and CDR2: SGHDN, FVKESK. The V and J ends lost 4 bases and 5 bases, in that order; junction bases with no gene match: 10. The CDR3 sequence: CASSPRSGRGFTGELFF. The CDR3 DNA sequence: TGTGCCAGCAGCCCCAGGAGCGGGAGGGGTTTTACCGGGGAGCTGTTTTTT.

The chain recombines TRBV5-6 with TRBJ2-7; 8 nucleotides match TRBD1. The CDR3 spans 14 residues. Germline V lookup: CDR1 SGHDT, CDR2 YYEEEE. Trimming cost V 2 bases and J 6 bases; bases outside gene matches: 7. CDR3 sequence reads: CASSLWQGAFEQYF. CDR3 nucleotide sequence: TGTGCCAGCAGCTTATGGCAGGGGGCCTTCGAGCAGTACTTC.

This CDR3 is CASSQEGPWRGRGYNEQFF. The CDR3 DNA sequence: TGTGCCAGCAGCCAAGAAGGGCCGTGGAGGGGTCGAGGCTACAATGAGCAGTTCTTC. V usage is TRBV14 and J usage is TRBJ2-1; D is possibly TRBD2 (6 bases). Trimming shortened V by 0 bases and J by 3 bases, and 21 bases separated the two germline ends. This CDR3 comprises 19 residues. Germline lookup yields CDR1 SGHDN and CDR2 FVKESK.

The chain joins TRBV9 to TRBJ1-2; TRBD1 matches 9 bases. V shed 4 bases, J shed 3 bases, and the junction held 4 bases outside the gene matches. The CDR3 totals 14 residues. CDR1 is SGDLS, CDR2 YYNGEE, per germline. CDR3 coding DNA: TGTGCCAGCAGCTCCCGGGACAGGGACTATGGCTACACCTTC. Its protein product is CASSSRDRDYGYTF.

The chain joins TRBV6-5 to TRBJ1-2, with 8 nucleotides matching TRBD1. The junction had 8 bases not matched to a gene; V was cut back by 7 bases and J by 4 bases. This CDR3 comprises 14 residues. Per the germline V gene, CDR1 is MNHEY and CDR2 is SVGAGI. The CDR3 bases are TGTGCCAGCACCCCGACAGGGGCTGGCTATGGCTACACCTTC. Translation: CASTPTGAGYGYTF.

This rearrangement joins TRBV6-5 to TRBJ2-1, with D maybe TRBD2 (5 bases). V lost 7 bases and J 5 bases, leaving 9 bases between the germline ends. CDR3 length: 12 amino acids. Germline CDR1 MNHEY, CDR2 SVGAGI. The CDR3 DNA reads TGTGCCAGCACGGGCGGGCACAATGAGCAGTTCTTC. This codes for CASTGGHNEQFF.

In DNA, the CDR3 is TGTGCCAGTAAGGAGTTCAATCAGCCCCAGCATTTT. Protein: CASKEFNQPQHF. V usage is TRBV2 and J usage is TRBJ1-5; unclear D gene. Trimming took off 9 bases at V and 3 bases at J, with 9 bases between the two ends. The CDR3 is 12 residues long. The germline CDR1 and CDR2 sequences are SNHLY and FYNNEI.

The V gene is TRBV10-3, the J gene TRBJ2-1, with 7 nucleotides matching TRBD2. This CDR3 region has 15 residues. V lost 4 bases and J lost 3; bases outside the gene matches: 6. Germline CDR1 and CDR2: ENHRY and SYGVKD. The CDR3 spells CAISVDGGSYNEQFF. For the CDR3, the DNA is TGTGCCATCAGTGTCGACGGGGGGAGCTACAATGAGCAGTTCTTC.

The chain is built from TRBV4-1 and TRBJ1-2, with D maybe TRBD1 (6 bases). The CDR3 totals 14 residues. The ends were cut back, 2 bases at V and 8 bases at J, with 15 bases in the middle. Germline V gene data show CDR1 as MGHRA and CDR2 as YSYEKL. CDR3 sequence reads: CASSQLLRGQGYTF. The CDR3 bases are TGCGCCAGCAGCCAACTTCTCAGGGGTCAAGGCTACACCTTC.

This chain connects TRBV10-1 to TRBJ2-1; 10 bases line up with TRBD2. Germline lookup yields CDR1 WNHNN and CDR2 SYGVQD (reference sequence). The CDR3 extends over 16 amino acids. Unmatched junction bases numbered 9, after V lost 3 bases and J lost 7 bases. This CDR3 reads CASSDASGSDGNEQFF. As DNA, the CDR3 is TGCGCCAGCAGTGATGCTAGCGGGAGCGATGGGAATGAGCAGTTCTTC.